The text below deals with one T cell receptor beta chain. The entry originates in a study of breast tumors, draining lymph nodes, adjacent tissues. TCRdb analysed the multiplex PCR reads with MiXCR anew, one entry per CDR3 protein. The sample lists about 100,000 distinct CDR3 sequences; approximately 22% were seen once. The lymph nodes were axillary draining lymph nodes from breast cancer patients. This TCR derives from a female donor with breast cancer. Some clones in this sample may be carry-over from other donors' samples. Material: axillary lymph node tissue.

The CDR3 here is CSASGPSNTEAFF. In DNA, the CDR3 is TGCAGTGCTAGCGGCCCATCGAACACTGAAGCTTTCTTT. The chain links TRBV20-1 to TRBJ1-1; no clear D gene. CDR3 size: 13 residues. CDR1 DFQATT and CDR2 SNEGSKA come from the germline V gene (reference sequence). V lost 3 bases to trimming and J lost 1 base, with 9 bases between them.